This TCR beta chain was sequenced for a study of circulating CD8 cells and anti-PD-1 response in melanoma. Study observations and caveats: Subset repertoires were largely private at M1, with under 7% shared. Experiments were generally run without replicates.

Four subsets defined by PD-1 and/or TIGIT were sorted from live CD3+CD8+TCRalphabeta+ cells. Germline CDR1 GTSNPN, CDR2 SVGIG (reference sequence). The length of the CDR3 is 14 residues. The QIAseq Immune Repertoire TCR panel built the libraries from around 15 ng of total RNA. One entry per CDR3 protein results from TCRdb running MiXCR on the reads. The sample lists about 400 distinct CDR3 sequences, roughly 10% seen once, with roughly 45% in the top ten. In regard to this clonotype: Antigen unknown. A read error may produce the germline difference seen at one junction end.

Sequencing used CD8+ T cells from PBMCs, obtained at baseline or after one month of anti-PD-1 therapy (not recorded which). The genes are TRBV30 and TRBJ1-1; 8 bases match TRBD1. The sequence was collected from a human donor with melanoma. The DNA for the CDR3 is TGTGCCTGGGGGACAGGACGGATGAACACTGAAGCTTACTTT. It translates to CAWGTGRMNTEAYF. Using reference TRBV30 and TRBJ1-1 for the parts outside the CDR3, the full variable domain is SQTIHQWPATLVQPVGSPLSLECTVEGTSNPNLYWYRQAAGRGLQLLFYSVGIGQISSEVPQNLSASRPQDRQFILSSKKLLLSDSGFYLCAWGTGRMNTEAYFGQGTRLTVV.